This T cell receptor beta chain comes out of a study of response to subunit inactivated influenza vaccine. Study outcomes and limitations: It was suggested by the authors that few new T cells are recruited by each seasonal influenza vaccination.

With respect to this clonotype: The antigen remains undetermined.

Trimming took 0 bases from V and 0 from J; bases not matched to a gene: 12. Per the germline V gene, CDR1 is SGHVS and CDR2 is FNYEAQ. The CDR3 extends over 20 amino acids. TCRdb passed the RT-PCR reads through MiXCR, listing each CDR3 protein once. This sample has approximately 700,000 distinct CDR3 sequences, with about 15% found just once. Sequences were derived from PBMCs from blood, sampled about 12 days after vaccination. This TCR came from a man aged 45-60 years who received an inactivated influenza vaccine. The chain recombines TRBV7-6 with TRBJ2-2, with TRBD1 matching over 8 bases. The CDR3 reads CASSLADEGQVATNTGELFF. CDR3 nucleotide sequence: TGTGCCAGCAGCTTAGCAGACGAGGGACAGGTGGCGACGAACACCGGGGAGCTGTTTTTT.